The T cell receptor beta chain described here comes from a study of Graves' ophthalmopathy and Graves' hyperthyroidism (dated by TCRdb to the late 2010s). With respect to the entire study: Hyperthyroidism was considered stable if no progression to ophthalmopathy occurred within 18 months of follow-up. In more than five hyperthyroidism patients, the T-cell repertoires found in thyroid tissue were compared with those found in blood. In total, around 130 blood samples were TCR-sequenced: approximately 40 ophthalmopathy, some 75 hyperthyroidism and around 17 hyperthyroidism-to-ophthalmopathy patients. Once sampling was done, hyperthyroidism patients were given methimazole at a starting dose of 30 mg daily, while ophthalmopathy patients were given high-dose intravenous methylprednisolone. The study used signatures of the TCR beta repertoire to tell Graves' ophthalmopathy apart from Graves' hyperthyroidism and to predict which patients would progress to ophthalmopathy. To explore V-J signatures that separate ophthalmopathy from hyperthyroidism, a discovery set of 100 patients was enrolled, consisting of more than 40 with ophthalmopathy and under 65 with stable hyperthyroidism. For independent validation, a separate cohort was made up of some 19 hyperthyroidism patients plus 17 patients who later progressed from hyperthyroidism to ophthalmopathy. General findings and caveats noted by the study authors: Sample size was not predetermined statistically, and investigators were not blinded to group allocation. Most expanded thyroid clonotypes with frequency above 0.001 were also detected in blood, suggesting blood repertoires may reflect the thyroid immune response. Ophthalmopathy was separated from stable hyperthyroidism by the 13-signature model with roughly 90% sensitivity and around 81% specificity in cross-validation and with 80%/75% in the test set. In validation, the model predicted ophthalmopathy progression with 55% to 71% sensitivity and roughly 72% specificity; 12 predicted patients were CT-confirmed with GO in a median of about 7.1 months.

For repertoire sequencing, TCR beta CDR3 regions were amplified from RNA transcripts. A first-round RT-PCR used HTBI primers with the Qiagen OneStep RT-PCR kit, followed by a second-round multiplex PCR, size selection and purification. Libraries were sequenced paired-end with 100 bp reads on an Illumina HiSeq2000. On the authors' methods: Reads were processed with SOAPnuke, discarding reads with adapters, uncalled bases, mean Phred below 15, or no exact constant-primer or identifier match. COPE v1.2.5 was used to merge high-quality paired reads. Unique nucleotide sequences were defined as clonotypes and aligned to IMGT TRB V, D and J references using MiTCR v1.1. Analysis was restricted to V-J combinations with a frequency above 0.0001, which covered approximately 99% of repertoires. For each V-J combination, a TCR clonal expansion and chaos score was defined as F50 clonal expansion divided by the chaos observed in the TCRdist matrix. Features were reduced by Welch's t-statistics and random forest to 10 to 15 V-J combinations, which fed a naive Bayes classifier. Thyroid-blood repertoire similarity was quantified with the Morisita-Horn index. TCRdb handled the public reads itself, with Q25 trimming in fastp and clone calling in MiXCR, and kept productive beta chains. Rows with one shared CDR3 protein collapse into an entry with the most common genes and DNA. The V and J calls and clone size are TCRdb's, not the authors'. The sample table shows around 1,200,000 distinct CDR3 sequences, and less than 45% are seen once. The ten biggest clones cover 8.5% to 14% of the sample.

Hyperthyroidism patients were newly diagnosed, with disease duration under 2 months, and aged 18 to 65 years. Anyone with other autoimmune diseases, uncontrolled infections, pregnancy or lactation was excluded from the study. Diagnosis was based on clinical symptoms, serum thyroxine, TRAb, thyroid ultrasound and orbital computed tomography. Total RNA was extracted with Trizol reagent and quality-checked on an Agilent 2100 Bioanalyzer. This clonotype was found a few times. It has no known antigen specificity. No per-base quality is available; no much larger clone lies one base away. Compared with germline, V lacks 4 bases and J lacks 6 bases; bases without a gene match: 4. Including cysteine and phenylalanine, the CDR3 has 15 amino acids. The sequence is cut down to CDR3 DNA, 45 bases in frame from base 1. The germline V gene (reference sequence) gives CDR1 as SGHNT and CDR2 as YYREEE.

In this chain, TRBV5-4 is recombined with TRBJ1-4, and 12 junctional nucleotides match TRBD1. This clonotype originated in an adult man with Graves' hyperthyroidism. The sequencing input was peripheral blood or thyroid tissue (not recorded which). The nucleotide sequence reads TGTGCCAGCAGCACGGGACAGGGGGCTTATGAAAAACTGTTTTTT. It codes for CASSTGQGAYEKLFF.